This entry describes one T cell receptor (beta chain). Data came from immunoSEQ multiplex PCR; TCRdb stores just in-frame clones and leaves some out. The data contain about 280,000 clones, about 85% of them singletons. These data originate in a study of blood T cell repertoires in COVID-19. What was sequenced was PBMCs or T cells enriched from blood (not recorded which). This receptor was taken from a woman between 50 and 59 years old who had recovered from COVID-19.

The CDR3: CASSIGRDRKTKETQYF. The CDR3 region has the DNA TGTGCCAGTAGTATAGGACGGGACAGAAAAACCAAAGAGACCCAGTACTTC. The rearrangement uses TRBV19 and TRBJ2-5; the match to TRBD1 covers 7 bases. Germline CDR1 reads LNHDA; CDR2 reads SQIVND (reference sequence). V dropped 1 base and J dropped 3; count of bases not matched to a gene: 11. This CDR3 spans 17 amino acids.